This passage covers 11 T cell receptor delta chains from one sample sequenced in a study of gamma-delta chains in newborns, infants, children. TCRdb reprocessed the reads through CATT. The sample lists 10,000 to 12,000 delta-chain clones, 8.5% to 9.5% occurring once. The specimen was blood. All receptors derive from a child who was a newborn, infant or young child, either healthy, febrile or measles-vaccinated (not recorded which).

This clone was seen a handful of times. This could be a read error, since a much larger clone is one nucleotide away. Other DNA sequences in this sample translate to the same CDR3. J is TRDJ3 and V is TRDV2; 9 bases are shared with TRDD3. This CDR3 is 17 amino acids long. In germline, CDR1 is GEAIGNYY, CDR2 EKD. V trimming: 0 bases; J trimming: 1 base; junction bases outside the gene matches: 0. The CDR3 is CACDTTGGSWDTRQMFF. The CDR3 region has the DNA TGTGCCTGTGACACCACTGGGGGATCCTGGGACACCCGACAGATGTTTTTC.

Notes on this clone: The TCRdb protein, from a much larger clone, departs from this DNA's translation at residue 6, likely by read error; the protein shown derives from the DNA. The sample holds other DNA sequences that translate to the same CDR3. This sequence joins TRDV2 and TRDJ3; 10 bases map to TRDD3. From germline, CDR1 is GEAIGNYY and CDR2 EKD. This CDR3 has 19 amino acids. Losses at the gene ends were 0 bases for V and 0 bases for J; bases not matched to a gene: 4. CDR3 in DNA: TGTGCCTGTGACACCGTGGGGGATACAGGCTCCTGGGACACCCGACAGATGTTTTTC. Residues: CACDTVGDTGSWDTRQMFF.

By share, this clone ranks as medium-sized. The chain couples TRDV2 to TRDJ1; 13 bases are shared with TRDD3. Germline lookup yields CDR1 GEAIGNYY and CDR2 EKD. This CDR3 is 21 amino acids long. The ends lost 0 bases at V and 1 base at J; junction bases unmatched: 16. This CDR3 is CACDTVLLLGDTRTPTDKLIF. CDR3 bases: TGTGCCTGTGACACCGTACTCCTACTGGGGGATACGCGCACACCCACCGATAAACTCATCTTT.

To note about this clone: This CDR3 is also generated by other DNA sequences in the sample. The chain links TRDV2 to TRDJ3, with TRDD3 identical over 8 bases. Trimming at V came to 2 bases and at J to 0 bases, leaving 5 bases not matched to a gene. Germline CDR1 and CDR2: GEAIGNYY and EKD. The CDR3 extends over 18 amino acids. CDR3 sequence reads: CACDKLGVSSWDTRQMFF. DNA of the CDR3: TGTGCCTGTGACAAACTGGGGGTAAGCTCCTGGGACACCCGACAGATGTTTTTC.

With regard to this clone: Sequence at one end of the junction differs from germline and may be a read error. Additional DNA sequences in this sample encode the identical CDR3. CDR3 nucleotides: TGTGCCTGTGACACCGTACTGGGGTCCTGGGACGCCCGACAGATGTTTTTC. Its translation: CACDTVLGSWDARQMFF. The rearrangement uses TRDV2 and TRDJ3; the match to TRDD3 covers 7 bases. CDR3 length: 17 residues. Germline V lookup: CDR1 GEAIGNYY, CDR2 EKD.

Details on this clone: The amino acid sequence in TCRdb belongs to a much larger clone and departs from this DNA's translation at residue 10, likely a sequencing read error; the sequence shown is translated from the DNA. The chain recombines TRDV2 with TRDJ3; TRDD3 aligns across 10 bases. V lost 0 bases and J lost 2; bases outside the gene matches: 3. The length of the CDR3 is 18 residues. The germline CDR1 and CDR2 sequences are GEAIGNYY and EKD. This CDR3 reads CACDTGGYGPWDTRQMFF. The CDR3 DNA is TGTGCCTGTGACACCGGGGGATACGGCCCCTGGGACACCCGACAGATGTTTTTC.

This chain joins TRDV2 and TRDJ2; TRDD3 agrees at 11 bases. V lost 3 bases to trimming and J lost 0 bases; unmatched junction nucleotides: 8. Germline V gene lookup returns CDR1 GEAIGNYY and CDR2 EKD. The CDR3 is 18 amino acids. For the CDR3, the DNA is TGTGCCTGTGACCCTCTGGGGGATACTCGGGCTTTGACAGCACAACTCTTCTTT. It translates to CACDPLGDTRALTAQLFF.

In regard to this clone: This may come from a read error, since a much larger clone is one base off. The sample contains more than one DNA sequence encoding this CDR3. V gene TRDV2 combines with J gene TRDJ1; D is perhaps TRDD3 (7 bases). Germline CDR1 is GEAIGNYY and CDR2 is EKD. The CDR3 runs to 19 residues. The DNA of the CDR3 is TGTGCCTGCGACACGATTCCTCCTACGCTGGGGGTTAACACCGATAAACTCATCTTT. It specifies CACDTIPPTLGVNTDKLIF.

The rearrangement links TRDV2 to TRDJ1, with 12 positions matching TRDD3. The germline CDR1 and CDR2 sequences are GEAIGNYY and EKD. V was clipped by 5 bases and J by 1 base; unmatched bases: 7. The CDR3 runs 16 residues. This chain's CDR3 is CACGQLGDTRTDKLIF. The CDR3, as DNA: TGTGCCTGTGGCCAACTGGGGGATACACGCACCGATAAACTCATCTTT.

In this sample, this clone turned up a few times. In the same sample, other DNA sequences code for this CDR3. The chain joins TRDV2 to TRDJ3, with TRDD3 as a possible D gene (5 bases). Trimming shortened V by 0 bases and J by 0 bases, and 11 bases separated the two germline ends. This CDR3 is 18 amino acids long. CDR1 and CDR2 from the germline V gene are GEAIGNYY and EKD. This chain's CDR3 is CACDTWGPSSWDTRQMFF. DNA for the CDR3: TGTGCCTGTGACACCTGGGGTCCCAGCTCCTGGGACACCCGACAGATGTTTTTC.

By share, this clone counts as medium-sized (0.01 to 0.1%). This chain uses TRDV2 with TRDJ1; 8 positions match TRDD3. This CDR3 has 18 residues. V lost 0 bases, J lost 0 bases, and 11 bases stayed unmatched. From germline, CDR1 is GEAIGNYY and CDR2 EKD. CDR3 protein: CACDTLGLGASYTDKLIF. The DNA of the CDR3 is TGTGCCTGTGACACCTTGGGACTGGGGGCCTCGTACACCGATAAACTCATCTTT.